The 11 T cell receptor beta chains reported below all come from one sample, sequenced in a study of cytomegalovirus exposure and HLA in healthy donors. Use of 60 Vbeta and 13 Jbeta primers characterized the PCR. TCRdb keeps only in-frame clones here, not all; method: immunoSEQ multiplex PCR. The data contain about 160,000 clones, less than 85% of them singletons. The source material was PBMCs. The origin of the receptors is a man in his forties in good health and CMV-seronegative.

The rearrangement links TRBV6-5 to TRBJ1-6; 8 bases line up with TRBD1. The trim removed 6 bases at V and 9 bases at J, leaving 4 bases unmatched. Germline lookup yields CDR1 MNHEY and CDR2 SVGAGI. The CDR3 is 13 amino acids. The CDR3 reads CASRIDRGSPLHF. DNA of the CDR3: TGTGCCAGCAGAATCGACAGGGGTTCACCCCTCCACTTT.

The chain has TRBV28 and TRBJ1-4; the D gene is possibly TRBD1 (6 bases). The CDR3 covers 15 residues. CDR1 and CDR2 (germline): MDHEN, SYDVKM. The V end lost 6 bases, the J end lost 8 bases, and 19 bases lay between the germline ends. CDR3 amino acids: CASRRGGAGAEKLFF. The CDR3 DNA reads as TGTGCCAGCAGGAGAGGGGGGGCAGGGGCGGAAAAACTGTTTTTT. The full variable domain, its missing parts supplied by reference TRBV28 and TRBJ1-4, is DVKVTQSSRYLVKRTGEKVFLECVQDMDHENMFWYRQDPGLGLRLIYFSYDVKMKEKGDIPEGYSVSREKKERFSLILESASTNQTSMYLCASRRGGAGAEKLFFGSGTQLSVL.

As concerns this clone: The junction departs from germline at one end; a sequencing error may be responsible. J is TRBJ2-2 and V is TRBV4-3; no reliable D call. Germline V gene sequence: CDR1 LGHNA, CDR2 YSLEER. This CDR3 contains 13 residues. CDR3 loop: CASSQESESPRIF. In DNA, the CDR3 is TGCGCCAGCAGCCAAGAGTCCGAGAGCCCGCGGATTTTT.

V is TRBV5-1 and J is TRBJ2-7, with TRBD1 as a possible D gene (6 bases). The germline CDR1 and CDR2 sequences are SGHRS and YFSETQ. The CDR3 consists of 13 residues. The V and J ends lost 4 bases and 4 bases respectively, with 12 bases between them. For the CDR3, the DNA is TGCGCCAGCAGCATTGGACAGCCTTACGAGCAGTACTTC. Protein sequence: CASSIGQPYEQYF.

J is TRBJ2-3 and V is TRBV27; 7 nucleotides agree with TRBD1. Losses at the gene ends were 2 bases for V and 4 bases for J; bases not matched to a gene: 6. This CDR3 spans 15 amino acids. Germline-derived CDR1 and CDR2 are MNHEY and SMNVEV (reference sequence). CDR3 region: CASSLDRVPPDTQYF. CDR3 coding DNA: TGTGCCAGCAGTTTAGACAGGGTGCCCCCAGATACGCAGTATTTT.

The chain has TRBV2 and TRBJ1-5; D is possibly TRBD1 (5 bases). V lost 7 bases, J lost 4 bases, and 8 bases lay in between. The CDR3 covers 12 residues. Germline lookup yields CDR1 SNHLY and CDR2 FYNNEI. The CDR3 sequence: CASNGGNQPQHF. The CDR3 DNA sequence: TGTGCCAGCAATGGGGGGAATCAGCCCCAGCATTTT.

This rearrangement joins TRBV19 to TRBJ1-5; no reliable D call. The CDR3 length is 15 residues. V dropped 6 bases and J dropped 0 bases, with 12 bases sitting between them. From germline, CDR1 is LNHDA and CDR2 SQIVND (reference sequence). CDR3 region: CASRTKPYSNQPQHF. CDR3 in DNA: TGTGCCAGTAGGACTAAACCTTATAGCAATCAGCCCCAGCATTTT.

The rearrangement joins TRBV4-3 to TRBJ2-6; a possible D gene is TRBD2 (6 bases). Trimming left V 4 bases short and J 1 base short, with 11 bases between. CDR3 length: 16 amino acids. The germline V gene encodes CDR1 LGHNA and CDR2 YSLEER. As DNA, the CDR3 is TGCGCCAGCAGCCGGCGGACTATATCTGGGGCCAACGTCCTGACTTTC. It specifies CASSRRTISGANVLTF.

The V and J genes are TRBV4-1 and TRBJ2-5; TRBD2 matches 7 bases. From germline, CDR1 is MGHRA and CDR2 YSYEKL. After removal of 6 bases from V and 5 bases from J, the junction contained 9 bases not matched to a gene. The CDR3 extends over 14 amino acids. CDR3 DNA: TGCGCCAGCAGACCCGGGGGGTATTCGGAGACCCAGTACTTC. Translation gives CASRPGGYSETQYF.

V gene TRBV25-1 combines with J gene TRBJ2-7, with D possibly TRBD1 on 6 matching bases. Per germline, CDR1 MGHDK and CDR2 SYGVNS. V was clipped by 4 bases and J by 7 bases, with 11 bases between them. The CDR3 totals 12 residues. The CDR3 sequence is CASSGGPGEQYF. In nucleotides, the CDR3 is TGTGCCAGCAGTGGGGGGCCGGGTGAGCAGTACTTC.

CDR3 residues: CASSLDSSGANVLTF. The DNA of the CDR3 is TGTGCCAGTAGTCTGGACAGCTCGGGGGCCAACGTCCTGACTTTC. The V gene is TRBV19, the J gene TRBJ2-6; a weak D match, TRBD1 (6 bases). Trimming pared 5 bases from V and 4 bases from J, leaving 12 bases between. Germline lookup yields CDR1 LNHDA and CDR2 SQIVND (reference sequence). The CDR3 has 15 amino acids.